Listed here is a single T cell receptor beta chain. The data were taken from a study of early T cells in non-severe SARS-CoV-2 infection. Study in general: The chains were unpaired, and the sequenced material was bulk RNA from unsorted whole blood.

Unique molecular identifiers were attached to individual cDNA molecules. TCRdb re-analysed the 5' RACE reads in MiXCR, keeping a single row per CDR3 protein. This sample has more than 80,000 distinct CDR3 sequences, with around 13% found just once. The germline gives CDR1 SGDLS, CDR2 YYNGEE. The CDR3 extends over 16 amino acids. The ends were cut back, 0 bases at V and 4 bases at J, with 16 bases in the middle. This sequence was found in an adult who was a healthcare worker with PCR-confirmed SARS-CoV-2 infection or an uninfected control (not recorded which). The V call is TRBV9, the J call TRBJ1-1; D perhaps matches TRBD1 (6 bases). The material sequenced was whole blood. The CDR3 sequence is CASSVGPGGLGTEAFF. Here the CDR3 DNA reads TGTGCCAGCAGCGTAGGGCCCGGGGGGCTAGGCACTGAAGCTTTCTTT.